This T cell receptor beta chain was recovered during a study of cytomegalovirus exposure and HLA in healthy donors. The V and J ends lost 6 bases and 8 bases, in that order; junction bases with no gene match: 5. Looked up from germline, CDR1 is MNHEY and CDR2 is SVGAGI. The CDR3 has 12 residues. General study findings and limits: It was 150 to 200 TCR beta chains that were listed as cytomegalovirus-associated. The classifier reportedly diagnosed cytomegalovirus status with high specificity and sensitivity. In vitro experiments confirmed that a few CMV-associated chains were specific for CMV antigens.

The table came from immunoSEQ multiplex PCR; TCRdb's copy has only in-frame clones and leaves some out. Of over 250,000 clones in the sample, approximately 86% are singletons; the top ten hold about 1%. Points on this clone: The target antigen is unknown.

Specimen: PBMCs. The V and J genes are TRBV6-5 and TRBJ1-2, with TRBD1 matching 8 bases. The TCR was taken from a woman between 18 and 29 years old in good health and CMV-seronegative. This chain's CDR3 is CASSRTGTGYTF. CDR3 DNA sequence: TGTGCCAGCAGCCGGACAGGGACGGGCTACACCTTC.